The 22 T cell receptor beta chains given below trace back to one sample, sequenced in a study of blood T cell repertoires in COVID-19. Clones were sequenced by immunoSEQ multiplex PCR, and TCRdb holds only the in-frame ones, with some missing. The repertoire consists of roughly 300,000 clones, with over 75% occurring once and the leading ten covering around 1.1%. Source material: PBMCs or T cells enriched from blood (not recorded which). The receptors shown here come from a woman aged 25-40 years who had recovered from COVID-19.

CDR3 coding DNA: TGCGCCAGCAGCCTCGACAGTAGTTCCACTGAAGCTTTCTTT. Translated, it gives CASSLDSSSTEAFF. The chain links TRBV5-1 to TRBJ1-1, with D possibly TRBD1 on 5 matching bases. Trimming left V 4 bases short and J 4 bases short, with 14 bases between. The CDR3 loop spans 14 amino acids. Germline V CDR1 and CDR2: SGHRS, YFSETQ.

The genes are TRBV28 and TRBJ2-7; D may be TRBD2 (5 bases). The CDR3 contains 11 residues. Trimming took 2 bases from V and 9 from J, leaving 8 bases between them. The germline V gene has CDR1 MDHEN and CDR2 SYDVKM. DNA for the CDR3: TGTGCCAGCAGTTTAAACCGGGGGCAGTACTTC. Its protein is CASSLNRGQYF.

This clone was found a few times. The J gene is TRBJ2-1, the V gene TRBV6-6, with D maybe TRBD2 (6 bases). Trimming removed 5 bases from V and 5 bases from J, with 10 bases in between. The length of the CDR3 is 13 residues. Germline CDR1 and CDR2: MNHNY and SVGAGI (reference sequence). CDR3 coding DNA: TGTGCCAGCAGTGCGGGACGTAACAATGAGCAGTTCTTC. This translates into CASSAGRNNEQFF.

On this clone: One end of the junction is discordant with germline, which a read error may explain. The rearrangement joins TRBV6-4 to TRBJ1-1; TRBD1 agrees at 10 bases. Germline V gene lookup returns CDR1 MRHNA and CDR2 SNTAGT. The CDR3 runs to 10 residues. In nucleotides, the CDR3 is TGTGCCAGCGGGAGACAGGGGGCGCCGTTT. It codes for CASGRQGAPF.

The chain employs TRBV7-2 and TRBJ2-5; 7 bases agree with TRBD2. CDR3 length equals 16 residues. J was trimmed by 2 bases and V by 5 bases; bases with no gene match: 11. Germline V gene data show CDR1 as SGHTA and CDR2 as FQGNSA. CDR3 nucleotide sequence: TGTGCCAGCAGCGCCGGACTAGGTGGAGGACAAGAGACCCAGTACTTC. It translates to CASSAGLGGGQETQYF.

The genes are TRBV12-3 or TRBV12-4 and TRBJ1-2, with unresolved D. The V and J ends lost 6 bases and 8 bases respectively, with 13 bases between them. The CDR3 spans 12 residues. CDR3 bases: TGTGCCAGCAGCCCAGGACTGACGGGCTACACCTTC. Protein: CASSPGLTGYTF.

The V gene is TRBV5-4, the J gene TRBJ2-5; D unclear. The V end was cut by 3 bases, the J end by 5 bases, with 8 bases between. The CDR3 spans 12 residues. Germline V gene sequence: CDR1 SGHNT, CDR2 YYREEE (reference sequence). CDR3 region: CASSWLEETQYF. CDR3 nucleotide sequence: TGTGCCAGCAGCTGGTTGGAGGAGACCCAGTACTTC. Filled out from reference TRBV5-4 and TRBJ2-5, the complete variable domain reads ETGVTQSPTHLIKTRGQQVTLRCSSQSGHNTVSWYQQALGQGPQFIFQYYREEENGRGNFPPRFSGLQFPNYSSELNVNALELDDSALYLCASSWLEETQYFGPGTRLLVL.

The chain uses TRBV18 and TRBJ2-1; 9 positions agree with TRBD2. V dropped 4 bases and J dropped 8; count of bases not matched to a gene: 15. Looked up from germline, CDR1 is KGHSH and CDR2 is LQKENI. The CDR3 has 17 residues. The chain's CDR3 is CASSLSGTSRRGDEQFF. For the CDR3, the DNA is TGTGCCAGCTCACTCTCCGGGACTAGCCGCAGGGGTGATGAGCAGTTCTTC.

The chain combines TRBV7-9 with TRBJ2-6; the match to TRBD1 covers 8 bases. Germline V gene sequence: CDR1 SEHNR, CDR2 FQNEAQ (reference sequence). Trimming removed 1 base from V and 4 bases from J; junction bases left unmatched: 12. The CDR3 loop spans 19 amino acids. CDR3 nucleotides: TGTGCCAGCAGCTTAGTCCCTCAAGCAGGGGGCTTAGGGGCCAACGTCCTGACTTTC. Its protein product is CASSLVPQAGGLGANVLTF. The full variable domain, rest sourced from reference TRBV7-9 and TRBJ2-6, is DTGVSQNPRHKITKRGQNVTFRCDPISEHNRLYWYRQTLGQGPEFLTYFQNEAQLEKSRLLSDRFSAERPKGSFSTLEIQRTEQGDSAMYLCASSLVPQAGGLGANVLTFGAGSRLTVL.

Here the CDR3 DNA reads TGTGCCAGCAGCTTTCGACAGCGAGGCTACACCTTC. Its protein is CASSFRQRGYTF. This chain uses TRBV5-6 with TRBJ1-2; weak D call: TRBD1 (5 bases). Trimming left V 2 bases short and J 8 bases short, with 10 bases between. This CDR3 has 12 residues. CDR1 and CDR2 from the germline V gene are SGHDT and YYEEEE.

V is TRBV6-5 and J is TRBJ2-2; 7 bases match TRBD1. The trim removed 2 bases at V and 4 bases at J, leaving 4 bases unmatched. The CDR3 consists of 15 residues. Per the germline V gene, CDR1 is MNHEY and CDR2 is SVGAGI. CDR3 in DNA: TGTGCCAGCAGTTACGAGACAGGGTCCACCGGGGAGCTGTTTTTT. It translates to CASSYETGSTGELFF.

A few counts support this clone. Additional DNA sequences in this sample encode the identical CDR3. The chain is built from TRBV30 and TRBJ1-5, with no clear D. The CDR3 length is 13 residues. Trimming removed 1 base from V and 1 base from J, with 5 bases in between. Germline V gives CDR1 GTSNPN, CDR2 SVGIG (reference sequence). CDR3 in DNA: TGTGCCTGGAGTGGAGGGAGCAATCAGCCCCAGCATTTT. As protein: CAWSGGSNQPQHF.

This sequence joins TRBV29-1 and TRBJ2-2; 11 bases agree with TRBD2. V dropped 7 bases and J dropped 4; count of bases not matched to a gene: 5. Germline V CDR1 and CDR2: SQVTM, ANQGSEA. The CDR3 totals 14 residues. The CDR3 DNA follows: TGCAGCGGCACTAGCGGGAGTATCACCGGGGAGCTGTTTTTT. Its protein is CSGTSGSITGELFF.

The chain is built from TRBV4-2 and TRBJ2-7; D is possibly TRBD2 (5 bases). The CDR3 extends over 15 amino acids. CDR1 LGHNA and CDR2 YNFKEQ come from the germline V gene. Between the trimmed V and J ends, which lost 1 base and 2 bases, there was a span of 12 bases. Here the CDR3 reads CASSQGQAEAYEQYF. For the CDR3, the DNA is TGTGCCAGCAGCCAAGGGCAAGCGGAAGCCTACGAGCAGTACTTC.

The chain uses TRBV28 and TRBJ2-7, with D maybe TRBD2 (5 bases). Germline V gives CDR1 MDHEN, CDR2 SYDVKM. This CDR3 is 12 amino acids long. V gave up 6 bases and J gave up 2 bases, with 8 bases separating them. The CDR3 loop reads CASSDGAYEQYF. The CDR3 DNA reads TGTGCCAGCAGCGACGGGGCCTACGAGCAGTACTTC.

The V call is TRBV28, the J call TRBJ1-2; 10 bases are a match to TRBD1. The V segment lost 7 bases and the J segment 7 bases; nucleotides outside the gene matches: 3. Per germline, CDR1 MDHEN and CDR2 SYDVKM. The length of the CDR3 is 12 residues. The CDR3 loop reads CASTGTGVGYTF. The DNA for the CDR3 is TGTGCCAGCACCGGGACAGGGGTTGGCTACACCTTC.

The rearrangement uses TRBV11-2 and TRBJ2-5, with no clear D. This CDR3 has 15 amino acids. V lost 0 bases and J lost 2, with 10 bases in between. CDR1 is SGHAT, CDR2 FQNNGV, per germline. The CDR3 DNA is TGTGCCAGCAGCTTAGATAGAGCGAGACAAGAGACCCAGTACTTC. It specifies CASSLDRARQETQYF. Full variable domain (remainder filled in from reference TRBV11-2 and TRBJ2-5): EAGVAQSPRYKIIEKRQSVAFWCNPISGHATLYWYQQILGQGPKLLIQFQNNGVVDDSQLPKDRFSAERLKGVDSTLKIQPAKLEDSAVYLCASSLDRARQETQYFGPGTRLLVL.

J is TRBJ1-1 and V is TRBV4-3, with D possibly being TRBD1 (5 bases). From germline, CDR1 is LGHNA and CDR2 YSLEER. The CDR3 is 13 amino acids. Trimming stripped 0 bases from V and 10 bases from J, with 12 bases between. The CDR3 DNA follows: TGCGCCAGCAGCCAAGAATATTTGGGGGGAGCTTTCTTT. Translating gives CASSQEYLGGAFF.

The chain employs TRBV7-3 and TRBJ2-1, with TRBD2 matching 14 bases. This CDR3 is built from 15 residues. Germline CDR1 SGHTA, CDR2 FQGTGA. V shed 4 bases and J 10 bases; nucleotides not matched to a gene: 6. The chain's CDR3 is CASSSGLAGAGEQFF. The CDR3 DNA reads as TGTGCCAGCAGCTCGGGACTAGCGGGAGCAGGAGAGCAGTTCTTC.

V usage is TRBV29-1 and J usage is TRBJ2-1, with TRBD2 matching 7 bases. CDR1 is SQVTM and CDR2 is ANQGSEA in the germline V gene. The CDR3 extends over 13 amino acids. V shed 4 bases, J shed 7 bases, and the junction held 7 bases outside the gene matches. CDR3 amino acids: CSVVGGGTNEQFF. As DNA, the CDR3 is TGCAGCGTTGTGGGCGGGGGAACAAATGAGCAGTTCTTC.

The chain combines TRBV6-2 or TRBV6-3 with TRBJ2-1; 7 bases map to TRBD2. The CDR3 is 16 amino acids. V lost 2 bases to trimming and J lost 6 bases; unmatched junction nucleotides: 10. Germline V gene lookup returns CDR1 MNHEY and CDR2 SVGEGT. CDR3 amino acids: CASSYRLAITRNEQFF. The CDR3, as DNA: TGTGCCAGCAGTTACCGACTAGCCATTACTCGCAATGAGCAGTTCTTC.

The J gene is TRBJ2-3, the V gene TRBV14, with 7 bases that match TRBD2. The CDR3 is 14 amino acids. Germline V CDR1 and CDR2: SGHDN, FVKESK. Trimming at V came to 4 bases and at J to 0 bases, leaving 1 base not matched to a gene. CDR3 region: CASSRGGSTDTQYF. The CDR3 DNA follows: TGTGCCAGCAGCCGCGGGGGAAGCACAGATACGCAGTATTTT.